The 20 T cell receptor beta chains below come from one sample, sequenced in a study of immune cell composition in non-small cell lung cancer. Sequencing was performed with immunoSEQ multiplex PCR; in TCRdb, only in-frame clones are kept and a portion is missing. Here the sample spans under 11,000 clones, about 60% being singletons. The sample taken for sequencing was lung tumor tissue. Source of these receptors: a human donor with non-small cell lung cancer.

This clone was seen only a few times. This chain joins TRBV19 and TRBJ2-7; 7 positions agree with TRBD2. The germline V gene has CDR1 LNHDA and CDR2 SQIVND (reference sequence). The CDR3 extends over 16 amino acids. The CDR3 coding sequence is TGTGGAGGGGCTGCGGCCGGCGGGGGACGGTACTACGAGCAGTACTTC. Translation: CGGAAAGGGRYYEQYF.

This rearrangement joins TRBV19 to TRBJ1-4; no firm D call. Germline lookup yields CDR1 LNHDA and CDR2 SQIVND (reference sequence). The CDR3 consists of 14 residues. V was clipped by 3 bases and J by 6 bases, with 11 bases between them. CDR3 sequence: CASSITSLDEKLFF. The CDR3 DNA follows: TGTGCCAGTAGTATTACGAGTTTGGATGAAAAACTGTTTTTT.

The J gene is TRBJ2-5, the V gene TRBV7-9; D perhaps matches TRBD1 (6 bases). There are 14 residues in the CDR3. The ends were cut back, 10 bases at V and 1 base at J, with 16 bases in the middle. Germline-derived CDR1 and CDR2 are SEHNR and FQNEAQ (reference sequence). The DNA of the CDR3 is TGTGCCATAACGCCGACAGGCTCCCAAGAGACCCAGTACTTC. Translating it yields CAITPTGSQETQYF. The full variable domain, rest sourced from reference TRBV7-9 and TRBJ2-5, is DTGVSQNPRHKITKRGQNVTFRCDPISEHNRLYWYRQTLGQGPEFLTYFQNEAQLEKSRLLSDRFSAERPKGSFSTLEIQRTEQGDSAMYLCAITPTGSQETQYFGPGTRLLVL.

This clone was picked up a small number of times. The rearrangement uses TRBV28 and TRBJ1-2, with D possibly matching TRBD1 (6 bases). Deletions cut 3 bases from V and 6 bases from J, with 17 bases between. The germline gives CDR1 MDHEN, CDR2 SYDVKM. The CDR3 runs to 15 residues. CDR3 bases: TGTGCCAGCAGTTTCACCCCCTGGGAGGGGGATGGCTACACCTTC. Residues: CASSFTPWEGDGYTF.

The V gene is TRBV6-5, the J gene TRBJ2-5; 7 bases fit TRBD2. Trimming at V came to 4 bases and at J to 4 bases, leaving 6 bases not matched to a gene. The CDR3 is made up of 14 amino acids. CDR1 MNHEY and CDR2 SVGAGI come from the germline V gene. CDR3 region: CASSFFSGGETQYF. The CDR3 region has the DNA TGTGCCAGCAGTTTCTTCTCGGGAGGAGAGACCCAGTACTTC.

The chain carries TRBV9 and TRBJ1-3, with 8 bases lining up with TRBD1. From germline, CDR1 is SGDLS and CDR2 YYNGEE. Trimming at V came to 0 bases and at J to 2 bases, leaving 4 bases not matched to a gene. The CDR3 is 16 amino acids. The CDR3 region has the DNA TGTGCCAGCAGCGTAGACCAGGGGGCGACTGGAAACACCATATATTTT. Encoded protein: CASSVDQGATGNTIYF.

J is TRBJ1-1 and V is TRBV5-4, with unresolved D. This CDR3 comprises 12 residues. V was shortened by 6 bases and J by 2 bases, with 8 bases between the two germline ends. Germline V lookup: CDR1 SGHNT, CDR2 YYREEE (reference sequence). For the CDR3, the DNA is TGTGCCAGCAACGGGGTTAACACTGAAGCTTTCTTT. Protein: CASNGVNTEAFF.

The CDR3 nucleotides read TGTGCCAGCAGCCAACCGCGGGGGATCGCTCAGGAGCAGTACTTC. Residues: CASSQPRGIAQEQYF. The chain combines TRBV7-2 with TRBJ2-7, with 7 positions matching TRBD2. The J segment lost 7 bases and the V segment lost 5 bases, leaving 14 bases of the junction unmatched. The CDR3 runs 15 residues. In germline, CDR1 is SGHTA, CDR2 FQGNSA. Looking up the rest from reference TRBV7-2 and TRBJ2-7 gives the full variable domain: GAGVSQSPSNKVTEKGKDVELRCDPISGHTALYWYRQSLGQGLEFLIYFQGNSAPDKSGLPSDRFSAERTGGSVSTLTIQRTQQEDSAVYLCASSQPRGIAQEQYFGPGTRLTVT.

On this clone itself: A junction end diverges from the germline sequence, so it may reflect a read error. CDR3 loop: CASSLFPSSGRARVIF. CDR3 DNA: TGTGCCAGCAGTTTATTCCCTTCTAGCGGGAGGGCCAGGGTAATCTTC. The chain uses TRBV28 and TRBJ2-1; TRBD2 matches at 12 bases. Per germline, CDR1 MDHEN and CDR2 SYDVKM. The CDR3 spans 16 residues.

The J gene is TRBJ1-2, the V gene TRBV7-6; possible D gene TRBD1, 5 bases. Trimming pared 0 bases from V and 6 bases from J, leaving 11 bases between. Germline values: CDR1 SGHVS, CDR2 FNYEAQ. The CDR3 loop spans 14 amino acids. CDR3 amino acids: CASSLASGFDGYTF. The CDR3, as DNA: TGTGCCAGCAGCTTAGCTTCAGGGTTCGATGGCTACACCTTC. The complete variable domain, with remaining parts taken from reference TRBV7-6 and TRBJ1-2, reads GAGVSQSPRYKVTKRGQDVALRCDPISGHVSLYWYRQALGQGPEFLTYFNYEAQQDKSGLPNDRFSAERPEGSISTLTIQRTEQRDSAMYRCASSLASGFDGYTFGSGTRLTVV.

The DNA for the CDR3 is TGTGCCAGTAGTCAACAGGGCCCAGATACGCAGTATTTT. It translates to CASSQQGPDTQYF. This chain links TRBV19 with TRBJ2-3; D may be TRBD1 (6 bases). Germline CDR1 and CDR2: LNHDA and SQIVND (reference sequence). V was trimmed by 5 bases and J by 4 bases, leaving 10 bases between them. The CDR3 is 13 amino acids.

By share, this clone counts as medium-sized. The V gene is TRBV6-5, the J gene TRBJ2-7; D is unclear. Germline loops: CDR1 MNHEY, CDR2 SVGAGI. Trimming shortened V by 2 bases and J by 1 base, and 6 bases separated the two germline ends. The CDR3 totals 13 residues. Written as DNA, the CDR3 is TGTGCCAGCAGTTACGCCGAGTCCTACGAGCAGTACTTC. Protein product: CASSYAESYEQYF.

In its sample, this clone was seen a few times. CDR3 in amino acids: CASSQEGQGNNYGYTF. The CDR3 DNA reads as TGTGCCAGCAGCCAAGAAGGACAGGGTAACAACTATGGCTACACCTTC. J is TRBJ1-2 and V is TRBV4-2, with 8 bases fitting TRBD1. V lost 0 bases and J lost 2; bases outside the gene matches: 5. CDR1 and CDR2 (germline): LGHNA, YNFKEQ. This CDR3 contains 16 residues.

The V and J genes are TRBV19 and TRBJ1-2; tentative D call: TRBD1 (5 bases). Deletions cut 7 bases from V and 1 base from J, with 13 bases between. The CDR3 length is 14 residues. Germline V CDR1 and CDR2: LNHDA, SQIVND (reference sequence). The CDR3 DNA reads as TGTGCCAGTACCCCCCAGGGACTTAACTATGGCTACACCTTC. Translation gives CASTPQGLNYGYTF.

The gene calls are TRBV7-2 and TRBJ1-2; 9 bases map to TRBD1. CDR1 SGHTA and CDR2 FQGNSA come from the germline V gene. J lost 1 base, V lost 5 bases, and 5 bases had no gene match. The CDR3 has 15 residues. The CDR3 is CASSQDRGGNYGYTF. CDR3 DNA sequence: TGTGCCAGCAGCCAAGACAGGGGGGGTAACTATGGCTACACCTTC.

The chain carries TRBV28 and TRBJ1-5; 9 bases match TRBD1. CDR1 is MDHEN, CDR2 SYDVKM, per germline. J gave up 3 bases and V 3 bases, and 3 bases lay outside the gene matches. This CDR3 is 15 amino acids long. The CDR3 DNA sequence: TGTGCCAGCAGTTTGGGACAGGGATACAATCAGCCCCAGCATTTT. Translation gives CASSLGQGYNQPQHF. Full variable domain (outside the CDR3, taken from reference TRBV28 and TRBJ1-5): DVKVTQSSRYLVKRTGEKVFLECVQDMDHENMFWYRQDPGLGLRLIYFSYDVKMKEKGDIPEGYSVSREKKERFSLILESASTNQTSMYLCASSLGQGYNQPQHFGDGTRLSIL.

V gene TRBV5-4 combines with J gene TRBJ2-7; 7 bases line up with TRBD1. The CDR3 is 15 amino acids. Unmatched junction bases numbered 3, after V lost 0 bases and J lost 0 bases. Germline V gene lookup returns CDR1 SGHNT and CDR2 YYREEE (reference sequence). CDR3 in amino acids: CASSLEGTASYEQYF. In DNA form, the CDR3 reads TGTGCCAGCAGCTTGGAGGGGACAGCCTCCTACGAGCAGTACTTC.

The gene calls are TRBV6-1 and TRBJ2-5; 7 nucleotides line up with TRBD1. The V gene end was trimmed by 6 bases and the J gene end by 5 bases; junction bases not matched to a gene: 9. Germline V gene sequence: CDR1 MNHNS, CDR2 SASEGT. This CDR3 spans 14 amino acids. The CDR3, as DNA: TGTGCCAGCAGATGGACAGGTCGAGAGGAGACCCAGTACTTC. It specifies CASRWTGREETQYF.

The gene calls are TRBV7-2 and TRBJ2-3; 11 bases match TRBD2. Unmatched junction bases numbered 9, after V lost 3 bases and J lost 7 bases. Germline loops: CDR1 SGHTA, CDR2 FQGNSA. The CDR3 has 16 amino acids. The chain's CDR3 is CASSLETSGAVHTQYF. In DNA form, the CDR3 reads TGTGCCAGCAGCTTGGAGACTAGCGGGGCTGTCCATACGCAGTATTTT.

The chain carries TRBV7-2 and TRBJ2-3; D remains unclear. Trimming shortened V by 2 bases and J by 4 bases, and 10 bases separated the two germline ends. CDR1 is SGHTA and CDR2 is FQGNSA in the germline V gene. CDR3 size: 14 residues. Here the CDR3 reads CASSLNTLPDTQYF. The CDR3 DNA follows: TGTGCCAGCAGCTTAAACACCCTTCCAGATACGCAGTATTTT. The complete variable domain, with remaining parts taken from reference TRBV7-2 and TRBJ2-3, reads GAGVSQSPSNKVTEKGKDVELRCDPISGHTALYWYRQSLGQGLEFLIYFQGNSAPDKSGLPSDRFSAERTGGSVSTLTIQRTQQEDSAVYLCASSLNTLPDTQYFGPGTRLTVL.